The 3 T cell receptor beta chains presented below share a single source sample, sequenced in a study of vaccination effects on CD4 cells after COVID-19. Their antigens remain unidentified. Ahead of sequencing, the ViraFEST assay grew antigen-specific CD4+ T cells using viral peptide pools. Following a roughly 10-day culture, CD4+ T cells were purified. Each vaccine recipient was nucleocapsid antibody negative and had no prior SARS-CoV-2 infection. Some clones are missing from TCRdb's copy, which holds only in-frame ones; the method was immunoSEQ multiplex PCR. The sample shows around 68,000 clones, over 70% of them seen only once. Sequencing used CD4+ T cells from PBMCs cultured with SARS-CoV-2 spike peptides, obtained before COVID-19 vaccination. The receptors were sampled from a human donor who received a COVID-19 vaccine.

CDR3 sequence: CASSQTGGRSATNEKLFF. The DNA of the CDR3 is TGCGCCAGCAGCCAAACAGGGGGGCGCTCGGCAACTAATGAAAAACTGTTTTTT. The V and J genes are TRBV4-3 and TRBJ1-4; 8 bases map to TRBD1. Germline V CDR1 and CDR2: LGHNA, YSLEER. The trim removed 2 bases at V and 0 bases at J, leaving 8 bases unmatched. This CDR3 has 18 amino acids.

The chain is built from TRBV6-6 and TRBJ2-7; TRBD1 aligns across 10 bases. V lost 8 bases to trimming and J lost 2 bases; unmatched junction nucleotides: 6. The germline V gene encodes CDR1 MNHNY and CDR2 SVGAGI (reference sequence). The CDR3 extends over 14 amino acids. CDR3 sequence: CASRTGTGAYEQYV. The CDR3 DNA reads TGTGCCAGCCGTACCGGGACAGGGGCCTACGAGCAGTACGTC.

This clone was counted a few times. The genes are TRBV7-2 and TRBJ2-7; the D gene is possibly TRBD1 (6 bases). The CDR3 sequence is 13 residues long. V shed 3 bases and J shed 2 bases, with 8 bases lying between them. Germline values: CDR1 SGHTA, CDR2 FQGNSA. The CDR3 nucleotides are TGTGCCAGCAGCTTGGACAGTACCTACGAGCAGTACGTC. Translating gives CASSLDSTYEQYV.